This T cell receptor (beta chain) was documented in a study of shared clonotypes between healthy human individuals. The germline V gene has CDR1 MDHEN and CDR2 SYDVKM. Trimming removed 7 bases from V and 0 bases from J, with 16 bases in between. The CDR3 runs 15 residues. CD8 cells classed as naive were CD45RO-negative and positively selected for CCR7, excluding terminally differentiated effector memory CD45RA+ cells. Donors, without exception, were Caucasian adults residing in Nashville, Tennessee. Clones were read by immunoSEQ multiplex PCR, and TCRdb kept only the in-frame ones, dropping some. The repertoire holds about 2 million clones, approximately 95% seen once, with about 1.1% in the top ten.

Sequencing input: naive CD8+ T cells sorted from blood. The genes are TRBV28 and TRBJ2-7; D ambiguous. The receptor was isolated from a young man in good health. The CDR3 sequence is CASTQSTESSYEQYF. The CDR3 bases are TGTGCCAGCACCCAATCCACAGAGAGCTCCTACGAGCAGTACTTC.